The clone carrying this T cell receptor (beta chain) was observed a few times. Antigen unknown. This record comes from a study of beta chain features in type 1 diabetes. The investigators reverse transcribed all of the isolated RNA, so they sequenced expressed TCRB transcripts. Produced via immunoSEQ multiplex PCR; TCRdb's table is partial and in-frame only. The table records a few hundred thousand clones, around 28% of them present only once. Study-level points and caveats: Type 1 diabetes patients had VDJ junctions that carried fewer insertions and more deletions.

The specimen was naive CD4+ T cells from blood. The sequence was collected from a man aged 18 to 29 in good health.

This chain's CDR3 is CSVEDCWRSFGYEQYF. CDR3 sequence (DNA): TGCAGCGTTGAAGATTGTTGGAGGTCTTTTGGTTACGAGCAGTACTTC. V usage is TRBV29-1 and J usage is TRBJ2-7, with D perhaps TRBD2 (5 bases). The CDR3 runs 16 residues. Germline V gene data show CDR1 as SQVTM and CDR2 as ANQGSEA. V shed 0 bases and J shed 4 bases, with 19 bases lying between them.